Sequencing of this T cell receptor beta chain was carried out in a study of blood T cells in healthy people across ages. Using a J-beta primer mix together with a sample-barcoded 5' primer, a second PCR was run for roughly 6 to 11 cycles. Researchers report that a template-switch adaptor with 12 random nucleotides tagged each cDNA molecule. TCRdb itself ran the 5' RACE reads through MiXCR, one entry per CDR3 protein. In the table there are about a million distinct CDR3 sequences, around 49% of which are singletons. Those donating, healthy Caucasian individuals from Russia, were aged about 6 to 95. Each donor supplied roughly 9.1 milliliters of peripheral blood. Germline V CDR1 and CDR2: LNHNV, YYDKDF (reference sequence). CDR3 size: 16 residues. The V end was cut by 1 base, the J end by 0 bases, with 10 bases between.

V usage is TRBV15 and J usage is TRBJ2-1; D call uncertain. This receptor was taken from a man aged 25-45 years in good health. Specimen: blood. The CDR3 region has the DNA TGTGCCACCAGCAGAGTGGCGGCGAGCTCCTACAATGAGCAGTTCTTC. This encodes CATSRVAASSYNEQFF. Variable domain in full (rest from reference TRBV15 and TRBJ2-1): DAMVIQNPRYQVTQFGKPVTLSCSQTLNHNVMYWYQQKSSQAPKLLFHYYDKDFNNEADTPDNFQSRRPNTSFCFLDIRSPGLGDTAMYLCATSRVAASSYNEQFFGPGTRLTVL.